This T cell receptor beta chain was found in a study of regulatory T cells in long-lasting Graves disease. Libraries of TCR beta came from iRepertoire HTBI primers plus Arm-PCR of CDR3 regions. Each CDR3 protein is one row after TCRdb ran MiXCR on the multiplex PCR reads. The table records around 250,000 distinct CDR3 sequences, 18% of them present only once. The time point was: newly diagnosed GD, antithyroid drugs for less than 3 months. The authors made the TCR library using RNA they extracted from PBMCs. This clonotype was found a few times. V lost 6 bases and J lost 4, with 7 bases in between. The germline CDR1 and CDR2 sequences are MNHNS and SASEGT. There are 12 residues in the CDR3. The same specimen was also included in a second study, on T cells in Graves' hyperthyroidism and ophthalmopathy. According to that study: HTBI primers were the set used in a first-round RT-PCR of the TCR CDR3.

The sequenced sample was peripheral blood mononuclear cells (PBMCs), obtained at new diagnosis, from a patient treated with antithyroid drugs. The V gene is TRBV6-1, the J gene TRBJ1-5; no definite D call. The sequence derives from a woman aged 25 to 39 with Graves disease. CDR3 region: CASRTGNQPQHF. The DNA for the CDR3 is TGTGCCAGCAGGACGGGTAATCAGCCCCAGCATTTT.